This TCR beta chain was captured in a study of vaccination and CD4 T cells after COVID-19 (dated by TCRdb to between 2022 and 2023). Notes on the research overall: Every convalescent patient had a positive nasal swab PCR test for SARS-CoV-2, with mild disease in roughly 10 patients and severe disease in one. In the convalescent cohort there were six males and four females, among whom were two Hispanic individuals, seven Caucasians, two Asians and one multiracial person. Participants received two doses of either the Pfizer-BioNTech BNT162b2 vaccine (n=8) or the Moderna mRNA-1273 vaccine (n=2). Post-COVID blood samples were collected from convalescent patients a median of roughly 100 days after diagnosis, with a range of roughly 30 to 170 days. Post-vaccine blood samples were obtained a median of approximately 70 days after the second vaccine dose, with a range of about 14 to 241 days. For stimulating the cultures, overlapping spike peptide pools were used, derived from SARS-CoV-2 as well as from the common cold coronaviruses HCoV-NL63, HCoV-OC43 and HCoV-229E. Control cultures received a CEFX viral epitope pool as the positive control, an HIV-1 Nef peptide pool as the negative control, or no peptide. In roughly 11 COVID-19 convalescent patients and a few infection-naive healthy vaccine recipients, the spike-specific CD4+ TCR repertoire before mRNA vaccination was compared with the repertoire after mRNA vaccination. Findings and caveats that apply to the study as a whole: Only a relatively small number of convalescent patients were included in the study, and early timepoints following natural infection were not analyzed. The median count of SARS-CoV-2-reactive clonotypes went up from approximately 22 after infection to a few dozen after vaccination, although the change was not significant. In convalescent patients, a median around 86% of post-vaccine SARS-CoV-2-reactive clones were detected only after vaccination, and vaccine-specific priming was suggested by this finding. Of the vaccine-specific clones in convalescent patients, 304 of 307, or nearly all, reacted only to SARS-CoV-2 spike and did not cross-react with common cold coronaviruses.

Looking up the germline V gene yields CDR1 MGHRA and CDR2 YSYEKL. Counted from cysteine to phenylalanine, this CDR3 has 15 amino acids. The only DNA kept is the CDR3, 45 bases in frame from the first base. Trimming removed 1 base from V and 3 bases from J, leaving 12 bases between the germline ends. According to the study, the label for this sample's treatment or condition signals: roughly nine-day PBMC culture with coronavirus spike peptide pools or control peptides (ViraFEST assay). The ViraFEST assay was used in the study, in which antigen-specific T cells were expanded with peptide pools and expanded clonotypes were subsequently identified by TCR sequencing. The convalescent patients' positive SARS-CoV-2 PCR tests were from March to December 2020, which was before the Alpha, Beta and Delta variants emerged in the United States. PBMCs were cultured at roughly 1.8 million per well in IMDM supplemented with approximately 4.7% human AB serum and 9 to 10 IU/ml IL-2, with approximately 9.2 ug/ml peptide pools added. Half of the culture medium was replaced with fresh IL-2-containing medium on days 3 and 7. Once the cells had been in culture for over 9 days, the EasySep CD4+ T cell isolation kit was used to isolate CD4+ T cells by negative selection. Ficoll-Paque Plus gradient centrifugation was used to isolate PBMCs from whole blood, and the isolated PBMCs were then either used fresh or cryopreserved at -140C. Each culture condition was generally run in triplicate wells.

Concerning this clonotype itself: Its target antigen remains unknown. No quality values exist for individual bases; no much larger clone is one base distant.

The method behind the library was PCR. At the Johns Hopkins FTIC core, DNA from the cultured CD4+ T cells underwent TCR sequencing with the Oncomine TCR Beta short-read assay. The QIAamp micro DNA kit was used to extract genomic DNA from the cultured CD4+ T cells. Oncomine TCR Beta libraries from cultured CD4+ T cells were pooled with unique dual indexes and sequenced on an Illumina iSeq 100. The study's own analysis went as follows. Non-productive sequences were filtered out, and CDR3s that did not start with C, did not end with F or W, or were shorter than 7 amino acids were discarded. The MANAFEST web application identified antigen-specific clonotypes by comparing peptide-stimulated wells against reference wells and other culture wells. To be called positive, a clone needed an FDR below 0.05, an odds ratio above 5, and a productive frequency above 0.1% in at least two of three replicate wells. Cross-reactive clonotypes were defined as significantly expanded in both SARS-CoV-2 spike wells and at least one common cold coronavirus spike condition. Similarity between CDR3 sequences was evaluated in R version 3.6.1 using Levenshtein distances (stringdist) and unrooted phylogenetic trees (ape). TCRdb itself trimmed the public reads at Q25 with fastp, ran MiXCR and retained productive beta chains. Every entry covers one CDR3 protein and lists the most common genes and DNA from its rows. TCRdb, rather than the study authors, made the V and J calls. This sample is represented by some 14,000 distinct CDR3 sequences; about three fifths of them were singletons. The ten largest clones represent approximately 15% of the sample.

The sequence is built from TRBV4-1 and TRBJ1-2; a weak D assignment points to TRBD1 (5 bases agree). Sequencing input: CD4+ T cells from blood, cultured in vitro. This receptor was identified in a human donor who had recovered from COVID-19. The CDR3 protein sequence reads: CASSQVGGRDYGYTF. In nucleotide form, the sequence is TGCGCCAGCAGCCAAGTCGGGGGAAGGGACTATGGCTACACCTTC.